Detailed here is one T cell receptor (beta chain). V lost 1 base, J lost 4 bases, and 6 bases stayed unmatched. Germline V gives CDR1 SGHRS, CDR2 YFSETQ. This CDR3 has 16 amino acids. Researchers took RNA transcripts and amplified the TCR beta CDR3 regions from them. Carried out on the TCR CDR3, a first-round RT-PCR used the HTBI primer set. TCRdb fed the multiplex PCR reads into MiXCR, producing one record per CDR3 protein. The data show 300,000 to 500,000 distinct CDR3 sequences, about 15% seen once. The data derive from a study of T cells in Graves' hyperthyroidism and ophthalmopathy. V gene TRBV5-1 combines with J gene TRBJ2-2, with 8 bases aligning to TRBD2. This TCR came from a woman aged 25 to 39 with Graves' hyperthyroidism. The sample comprised blood. The CDR3 reads CASSLQSGSSTGELFF. The CDR3 region has the DNA TGCGCCAGCAGCTTGCAGAGCGGGAGCAGCACCGGGGAGCTGTTTTTT. The full variable domain, in which reference TRBV5-1 and TRBJ2-2 provide the parts outside the CDR3, is KAGVTQTPRYLIKTRGQQVTLSCSPISGHRSVSWYQQTPGQGLQFLFEYFSETQRNKGNFPGRFSGRQFSNSRSEMNVSTLELGDSALYLCASSLQSGSSTGELFFGEGSRLTVL.